This entry lists 27 T cell receptor beta chains sequenced from one sample in a study of Graves' ophthalmopathy and Graves' hyperthyroidism. RNA transcripts yielded amplified TCR beta CDR3 regions. Investigators did first-round RT-PCR with HTBI primers, then second-round multiplex PCR. TCRdb re-called the multiplex PCR reads through MiXCR, storing one row per CDR3 protein. This table holds more than 300,000 distinct CDR3 sequences, 15% found once. The sequencing input was peripheral blood. The receptors here all came from a woman under 30 with stable Graves' hyperthyroidism.

This clonotype was counted a few times. V and J are TRBV4-2 and TRBJ2-2, with a weak D call TRBD2 (5 bases). CDR3 length equals 15 residues. Germline V gene sequence: CDR1 LGHNA, CDR2 YNFKEQ. V dropped 0 bases and J dropped 7 bases, with 12 bases sitting between them. The CDR3: CASSQEALGSGELFF. CDR3 bases: TGTGCCAGCAGCCAAGAAGCACTAGGCAGCGGGGAGCTGTTTTTT.

The rearrangement joins TRBV12-5 to TRBJ2-7; 9 bases align to TRBD1. The CDR3 loop spans 13 amino acids. The junction had 5 bases not matched to a gene; V was cut back by 4 bases and J by 7 bases. Germline CDR1 and CDR2: LGHNT and FRNRAP. This CDR3 is CASGSGQGGEQYF. CDR3 sequence (DNA): TGTGCTAGTGGTTCGGGACAGGGTGGAGAGCAGTACTTC.

This clonotype was seen at least ten times. The chain uses TRBV19 and TRBJ1-1; weak D call: TRBD1 (6 bases). Germline V lookup: CDR1 LNHDA, CDR2 SQIVND (reference sequence). CDR3 length equals 15 residues. V gave up 5 bases and J gave up 6 bases, with 19 bases separating them. The CDR3: CASSPDDDRIAEAFF. DNA of the CDR3: TGTGCCAGTAGTCCGGACGACGACAGGATTGCTGAAGCTTTCTTT. Complete variable domain (other parts from reference TRBV19 and TRBJ1-1): DGGITQSPKYLFRKEGQNVTLSCEQNLNHDAMYWYRQDPGQGLRLIYYSQIVNDFQKGDIAEGYSVSREKKESFPLTVTSAQKNPTAFYLCASSPDDDRIAEAFFGQGTRLTVV.

This clonotype was picked up many times. This chain joins TRBV19 and TRBJ1-1; TRBD1 aligns across 11 bases. The CDR3 totals 17 residues. Germline CDR1 is LNHDA and CDR2 is SQIVND (reference sequence). V was pared by 5 bases and J by 4 bases, with 12 bases of the junction left unmatched. For the CDR3, the DNA is TGTGCCAGTAGTTCGGACAGGGGGCGGCTACGGGGCACTGAAGCTTTCTTT. This codes for CASSSDRGRLRGTEAFF.

There are many counts of this clonotype. The chain carries TRBV24-1 and TRBJ1-2; D is ambiguous. Germline V gene lookup returns CDR1 KGHDR and CDR2 SFDVKD. V lost 3 bases and J lost 0, with 10 bases in between. The CDR3 has 15 residues. CDR3: CATSDTGGANYGYTF. The CDR3 region has the DNA TGTGCCACCAGTGATACGGGCGGAGCTAACTATGGCTACACCTTC.

This clonotype was recorded many times. The chain combines TRBV9 with TRBJ1-2; no reliable D call. Germline V gene data show CDR1 as SGDLS and CDR2 as YYNGEE. CDR3 length equals 14 residues. V was pared by 0 bases and J by 2 bases, with 8 bases between. CDR3 protein: CASSVGVENYGYTF. Here the CDR3 DNA reads TGTGCCAGCAGCGTAGGTGTGGAGAACTATGGCTACACCTTC. The whole variable domain, filled in from reference TRBV9 and TRBJ1-2, reads DSGVTQTPKHLITATGQRVTLRCSPRSGDLSVYWYQQSLDQGLQFLIQYYNGEERAKGNILERFSAQQFPDLHSELNLSSLELGDSALYFCASSVGVENYGYTFGSGTRLTVV.

V usage is TRBV9 and J usage is TRBJ2-3, with D hard to call. The germline V gene encodes CDR1 SGDLS and CDR2 YYNGEE. Trimming took 3 bases from V and 2 from J, leaving 10 bases between them. The CDR3 contains 14 residues. The CDR3 is CASSAGPPTDTQYF. CDR3 nucleotide sequence: TGTGCCAGCAGCGCTGGACCGCCCACAGATACGCAGTATTTT. The variable domain in full, with the rest retrieved from reference TRBV9 and TRBJ2-3, is DSGVTQTPKHLITATGQRVTLRCSPRSGDLSVYWYQQSLDQGLQFLIQYYNGEERAKGNILERFSAQQFPDLHSELNLSSLELGDSALYFCASSAGPPTDTQYFGPGTRLTVL.

The V and J genes are TRBV6-5 and TRBJ1-5, with 7 bases that match TRBD1. After removal of 0 bases from V and 3 bases from J, the junction contained 2 bases not matched to a gene. This CDR3 region has 15 residues. The germline V gene encodes CDR1 MNHEY and CDR2 SVGAGI. The CDR3 is CASSYSDRANQPQHF. CDR3 in DNA: TGTGCCAGCAGTTACTCCGACAGGGCCAATCAGCCCCAGCATTTT.

This clonotype was counted many times. The chain links TRBV9 to TRBJ1-1; D is unresolved. The CDR3 covers 13 residues. Trimming shortened V by 0 bases and J by 8 bases, and 11 bases separated the two germline ends. The germline CDR1 and CDR2 sequences are SGDLS and YYNGEE. The chain's CDR3 is CASSVGEGREAFF. The DNA for the CDR3 is TGTGCCAGCAGCGTAGGAGAAGGACGGGAAGCTTTCTTT.

The sample holds many counts of this clonotype. The chain is built from TRBV29-1 and TRBJ2-5, with 8 bases identical to TRBD2. V dropped 7 bases and J dropped 1; count of bases not matched to a gene: 5. Germline values: CDR1 SQVTM, CDR2 ANQGSEA. This CDR3 is 13 amino acids long. CDR3 sequence: CSASGGGQETQYF. Here the CDR3 DNA reads TGCAGCGCCTCGGGGGGGGGCCAAGAGACCCAGTACTTC.

This clonotype was observed a single time. The chain recombines TRBV20-1 with TRBJ2-7; no clear D. The CDR3 is 12 amino acids. Germline lookup yields CDR1 DFQATT and CDR2 SNEGSKA (reference sequence). V lost 3 bases and J lost 3, with 9 bases in between. CDR3 DNA: TGCAGTGCTAGTGGAAGCAACTACGAGCAGTACTTC. Its translation is CSASGSNYEQYF.

This clonotype was recorded at least ten times. A single base separates this from a much larger clone, so it may be a read error. V usage is TRBV6-1 and J usage is TRBJ2-7; 8 positions agree with TRBD1. The CDR3 sequence is 15 residues long. Trimming at V came to 5 bases and at J to 1 base, leaving 7 bases not matched to a gene. Germline loops: CDR1 MNHNS, CDR2 SASEGT. In nucleotides, the CDR3 is TGTGCCAGCAGTAAACAAGGGACAGGTTCCTACGAGCAGTACTTC. Protein: CASSKQGTGSYEQYF.

This sequence joins TRBV12-3 or TRBV12-4 and TRBJ1-1, with 8 bases identical to TRBD1. The junction had 10 bases not matched to a gene; V was cut back by 6 bases and J by 4 bases. This CDR3 spans 15 amino acids. CDR3 sequence: CASSTTYTGGTEAFF. As DNA, the CDR3 is TGTGCCAGCAGCACCACCTACACAGGGGGCACTGAAGCTTTCTTT.

This clonotype was counted many times. V usage is TRBV10-1 and J usage is TRBJ1-1; D ambiguous. V lost 0 bases, J lost 1 base, and 18 bases lay in between. The CDR3 runs to 18 residues. Germline CDR1 reads WNHNN; CDR2 reads SYGVQD (reference sequence). The CDR3 sequence is CASSESGFGRRANTEAFF. The DNA for the CDR3 is TGCGCCAGCAGTGAGTCGGGCTTTGGTCGCCGGGCGAACACTGAAGCTTTCTTT.

In its sample, this clonotype was seen many times. The DNA of the CDR3 is TGCAGCGCGGAGTGGGGCTCTGGAAACACCATATATTTT. Encoded protein: CSAEWGSGNTIYF. This chain connects TRBV29-1 to TRBJ1-3; D gene unclear. Trimming removed 7 bases at V and 0 bases at J, with 10 bases between. CDR1 SQVTM and CDR2 ANQGSEA come from the germline V gene. The CDR3 runs to 13 residues. Based on the CDR3 plus reference TRBV29-1 and TRBJ1-3, the full variable domain is SAVISQKPSRDICQRGTSLTIQCQVDSQVTMMFWYRQQPGQSLTLIATANQGSEATYESGFVIDKFPISRPNLTFSTLTVSNMSPEDSSIYLCSAEWGSGNTIYFGEGSWLTVV.

This clonotype appeared many times. CDR3 protein: CASSVTTVINTEAFF. Written as DNA, the CDR3 is TGTGCCAGCAGTGTGACGACAGTAATAAACACTGAAGCTTTCTTT. V gene TRBV6-1 combines with J gene TRBJ1-1, with D possibly TRBD1 on 5 matching bases. Deletions cut 4 bases from V and 2 bases from J, with 14 bases between. This CDR3 has 15 amino acids. Per the germline V gene, CDR1 is MNHNS and CDR2 is SASEGT.

This clonotype has at least ten counts. A single base separates this from a much larger clone, so it may be a read error. The chain joins TRBV14 to TRBJ1-1; no firm D call. Between the trimmed V and J ends, which lost 5 bases and 0 bases, there was a span of 7 bases. The germline gives CDR1 SGHDN, CDR2 FVKESK. The CDR3 totals 13 residues. The CDR3 DNA reads as TGTGCCAGCAGCTTCGGACTGAACACTGAAGCTTTCTTT. Its protein product is CASSFGLNTEAFF.

This clonotype was recorded many times. The chain uses TRBV5-1 and TRBJ1-1; D is ambiguous. Trimming cost V 7 bases and J 7 bases, with 17 bases left between them. The CDR3 is 13 amino acids. Germline values: CDR1 SGHRS, CDR2 YFSETQ. The CDR3 here is CASCEWEEGEAFF. DNA of the CDR3: TGCGCCAGCTGCGAATGGGAAGAAGGTGAAGCTTTCTTT.

In this sample, this clonotype turned up many times. The chain recombines TRBV6-5 with TRBJ2-7, with D possibly TRBD2 on 5 matching bases. This CDR3 spans 13 amino acids. Trimming pared 6 bases from V and 6 bases from J, leaving 15 bases between. Per the germline V gene, CDR1 is MNHEY and CDR2 is SVGAGI. The DNA of the CDR3 is TGTGCCAGCAGATTAATAGACTACTCCGAGCAGTACTTC. Encoded protein: CASRLIDYSEQYF.

Ten or more counts support this clonotype. The chain links TRBV6-2 or TRBV6-3 to TRBJ1-5; D uncertain. The V gene's germline CDR1 is MNHEY and CDR2 SVGEGT. The CDR3 is 15 residues long. V was pared by 0 bases and J by 2 bases, with 8 bases between. The CDR3 sequence is CASSYSRAGNQPQHF. CDR3 nucleotides: TGTGCCAGCAGTTACTCGAGGGCAGGCAATCAGCCCCAGCATTTT.

This clonotype was seen at least ten times. The chain carries TRBV6-5 and TRBJ1-2; possible D gene TRBD1, 5 bases. CDR3 length: 13 residues. CDR1 is MNHEY, CDR2 SVGAGI, per germline. Trimming took off 4 bases at V and 4 bases at J, with 10 bases between the two ends. CDR3 residues: CASSSRAGYGYTF. CDR3 nucleotides: TGTGCCAGCAGTTCCAGGGCGGGCTATGGCTACACCTTC.

There are a few counts of this clonotype. The junction departs from germline at one end; a sequencing error may be responsible. The chain carries TRBV12-3 or TRBV12-4 and TRBJ2-4; the match to TRBD1 covers 7 bases. This CDR3 spans 14 amino acids. CDR3 in DNA: TGTGCCAGCAGAAACATTAGGGACAGAAACATTAAGTACTTC. Its protein product is CASRNIRDRNIKYF.

This clonotype was recorded at least ten times. The rearrangement uses TRBV6-1 and TRBJ1-2, with D maybe TRBD1 (5 bases). The V end lost 5 bases, the J end lost 6 bases, and 10 bases lay between the germline ends. The V gene's germline CDR1 is MNHNS and CDR2 SASEGT. This CDR3 is 12 amino acids long. The CDR3 is CASSLWGDGYTF. Written as DNA, the CDR3 is TGTGCCAGCAGTCTTTGGGGGGATGGCTACACCTTC.

This chain links TRBV5-1 with TRBJ1-1; 9 nucleotides match TRBD1. With 3 bases clipped from V and 5 bases from J, the junction kept 11 bases outside the gene matches. This CDR3 region has 16 residues. Germline V gives CDR1 SGHRS, CDR2 YFSETQ. The CDR3 DNA sequence: TGCGCCAGCAGCTCGGACAGGGGTCTCTCGAGGACTGAAGCTTTCTTT. This encodes CASSSDRGLSRTEAFF.

This clonotype was recorded many times. V usage is TRBV19 and J usage is TRBJ1-1; 10 nucleotides align to TRBD1. The germline V gene encodes CDR1 LNHDA and CDR2 SQIVND (reference sequence). The CDR3 sequence is 15 residues long. V was pared by 6 bases and J by 3 bases, with 7 bases of the junction left unmatched. CDR3: CASRTGGGKYTEAFF. The CDR3 DNA is TGTGCCAGTAGGACAGGGGGCGGAAAGTACACTGAAGCTTTCTTT.

V gene TRBV20-1 combines with J gene TRBJ1-3; no clear D gene. V lost 6 bases and J lost 0, with 12 bases in between. Per germline, CDR1 DFQATT and CDR2 SNEGSKA (reference sequence). The CDR3 is 14 residues long. This chain's CDR3 is CSAGPLSSGNTIYF. CDR3 DNA: TGCAGTGCCGGCCCCCTAAGCTCTGGAAACACCATATATTTT.

This clonotype has a count of ten or more. The V gene is TRBV6-1, the J gene TRBJ2-7; 12 nucleotides match TRBD1. V lost 7 bases and J lost 8; bases outside the gene matches: 9. The CDR3 length is 14 residues. Germline V lookup: CDR1 MNHNS, CDR2 SASEGT. This CDR3 reads CASKPGQGATKQYF. CDR3 nucleotides: TGTGCCAGCAAACCGGGACAGGGGGCGACTAAGCAGTACTTC.